This TCR beta chain appears in the sequencing data of a study of regulatory T cells in long-lasting Graves disease. Libraries of TCR beta came from iRepertoire HTBI primers plus Arm-PCR of CDR3 regions. In TCRdb, the multiplex PCR reads were re-called with MiXCR into one record per CDR3 protein. This repertoire shows about 240,000 distinct CDR3 sequences, around 21% found once; its top ten account for approximately 15%. This sample's time point: newly diagnosed GD, antithyroid drugs for less than 3 months. Scientists built the TCR library using RNA that was extracted from PBMCs. This sequence was found in a female donor with Graves disease. Source: peripheral blood mononuclear cells (PBMCs), taken at new diagnosis, from a patient treated with antithyroid drugs.

CDR3 bases: TGTGCCAGCAGCTTAAGGACAGGGACGGGCGAGACCCAGTACTTC. It specifies CASSLRTGTGETQYF. The rearrangement uses TRBV9 and TRBJ2-5; 8 bases are shared with TRBD1. Germline trimming cut 4 bases from V and 5 bases from J; bases unmatched to any gene: 10. Germline-derived CDR1 and CDR2 are SGDLS and YYNGEE. The CDR3 is 15 amino acids.